The 9 T cell receptor beta chains below all came from one sample that was sequenced in a study of OX40 agonist ivuxolimab in advanced cancers. This table comes from immunoSEQ multiplex PCR, and its TCRdb copy is limited to in-frame clones, with some not included. The repertoire holds approximately 48,000 clones, with more than 75% as singletons. Material: CD4+ or CD8+ T cells sorted from blood, obtained in a trial of the OX40 agonist ivuxolimab. The receptor source for this set is an adult with an advanced solid tumor such as melanoma, head and neck, liver or kidney cancer.

V usage is TRBV7-2 and J usage is TRBJ2-3; 10 bases fit TRBD2. The trim removed 2 bases at V and 6 bases at J, leaving 8 bases unmatched. CDR3 length: 16 residues. Per the germline V gene, CDR1 is SGHTA and CDR2 is FQGNSA. This chain's CDR3 is CASSLYSGGAWDTQYF. DNA for the CDR3: TGTGCCAGCAGCTTATACAGCGGGGGGGCCTGGGATACGCAGTATTTT.

The chain is built from TRBV23-1 and TRBJ2-7; 9 bases line up with TRBD1. TRBV23-1 is an ORF for which the function is uncertain. J gave up 5 bases and V 3 bases, and 8 bases lay outside the gene matches. This CDR3 spans 15 amino acids. The CDR3 DNA reads TGCGCCAGCAGTCAGCACCGGGACAGGGCCCACGAGCAGTACTTC. It yields the protein CASSQHRDRAHEQYF.

V and J are TRBV7-9 and TRBJ1-4; D is unclear. The V gene's germline CDR1 is SEHNR and CDR2 FQNEAQ (reference sequence). This CDR3 region has 15 residues. V lost 3 bases to trimming and J lost 4 bases, with 12 bases between them. The CDR3, as DNA: TGTGCCAGCAGCTTGCCATTTTCTTTTAATGAAAAACTGTTTTTT. Protein sequence: CASSLPFSFNEKLFF.

This chain joins TRBV7-9 and TRBJ2-5; D is uncertain. The CDR3 spans 13 residues. V was shortened by 0 bases and J by 5 bases, with 7 bases between the two germline ends. In germline, CDR1 is SEHNR, CDR2 FQNEAQ (reference sequence). The CDR3 sequence is CASSLALTETQYF. The CDR3 nucleotides are TGTGCCAGCAGCTTAGCTCTAACGGAGACCCAGTACTTC. Supplemented by reference TRBV7-9 and TRBJ2-5, the full variable domain reads DTGVSQNPRHKITKRGQNVTFRCDPISEHNRLYWYRQTLGQGPEFLTYFQNEAQLEKSRLLSDRFSAERPKGSFSTLEIQRTEQGDSAMYLCASSLALTETQYFGPGTRLLVL.

This clone was seen just once. The genes are TRBV27 and TRBJ1-2, with 7 bases aligning to TRBD1. This CDR3 is 16 amino acids long. Germline V gives CDR1 MNHEY, CDR2 SMNVEV (reference sequence). V lost 7 bases to trimming and J lost 8 bases; unmatched junction nucleotides: 19. The CDR3 is CASTRGGGGASWGYTF. The CDR3 DNA reads as TGTGCCAGCACCAGGGGGGGAGGGGGCGCGAGCTGGGGCTACACCTTC.

This chain links TRBV7-3 with TRBJ2-1; 10 positions agree with TRBD2. This CDR3 has 16 residues. Losses at the gene ends were 0 bases for V and 8 bases for J; bases not matched to a gene: 7. In germline, CDR1 is SGHTA, CDR2 FQGTGA. The CDR3 region has the DNA TGTGCCAGCAGCTTAACCAGCGGGAGGGCCTCGGATGAGCAGTTCTTC. This codes for CASSLTSGRASDEQFF.

This chain links TRBV28 with TRBJ1-2, with 7 bases matching TRBD1. The junction had 10 bases not matched to a gene; V was cut back by 4 bases and J by 5 bases. The CDR3 extends over 15 amino acids. CDR1 MDHEN and CDR2 SYDVKM come from the germline V gene. CDR3 DNA sequence: TGTGCCAGCAGTTCCAGACAGGGTGTAATGTATGGCTACACCTTC. Translating it yields CASSSRQGVMYGYTF.

The gene calls are TRBV19 and TRBJ2-1, with D perhaps given as TRBD1 or TRBD2 (5 bases each). The ends were cut back, 0 bases at V and 8 bases at J, with 20 bases in the middle. CDR1 is LNHDA and CDR2 is SQIVND in the germline V gene (reference sequence). The CDR3 spans 17 residues. DNA for the CDR3: TGTGCCAGTAGTATAGATCAACCAGTTTCGGGGCCAGATGAGCAGTTCTTC. Translated: CASSIDQPVSGPDEQFF. Using reference TRBV19 and TRBJ2-1 for the parts outside the CDR3, the full variable domain is DGGITQSPKYLFRKEGQNVTLSCEQNLNHDAMYWYRQDPGQGLRLIYYSQIVNDFQKGDIAEGYSVSREKKESFPLTVTSAQKNPTAFYLCASSIDQPVSGPDEQFFGPGTRLTVL.

This chain connects TRBV27 to TRBJ2-5; TRBD2 is a possible D gene (6 bases). Trimming pared 5 bases from V and 2 bases from J, leaving 18 bases between. This CDR3 is 16 amino acids long. Germline assignment: CDR1 MNHEY and CDR2 SMNVEV (reference sequence). CDR3 loop: CASSHQLAGSQETQYF. The CDR3, as DNA: TGTGCCAGCAGTCACCAACTAGCCGGTTCGCAAGAGACCCAGTACTTC.